These 3 T cell receptor beta chains originate from one sample sequenced in a study of blood T cell repertoires in COVID-19. Here immunoSEQ multiplex PCR was the method, and the copy in TCRdb shows in-frame clones only, minus some. The sample consists of 300,000 or so clones, roughly 91% of them appearing once. The material sequenced was PBMCs or T cells enriched from blood (not recorded which). Source of these receptors: a woman aged 45-59 years who had been exposed to COVID-19.

This chain joins TRBV28 and TRBJ2-5; tentative D call: TRBD2 (5 bases). V lost 6 bases and J 2 bases, leaving 13 bases between the germline ends. This CDR3 contains 14 residues. Germline CDR1 MDHEN, CDR2 SYDVKM. CDR3 DNA: TGTGCCAGCAGCCAAAGGACTTTACAAGAGACCCAGTACTTC. Protein: CASSQRTLQETQYF. Full variable domain (outside the CDR3, taken from reference TRBV28 and TRBJ2-5): DVKVTQSSRYLVKRTGEKVFLECVQDMDHENMFWYRQDPGLGLRLIYFSYDVKMKEKGDIPEGYSVSREKKERFSLILESASTNQTSMYLCASSQRTLQETQYFGPGTRLLVL.

This clone was seen only a few times. This rearrangement joins TRBV5-1 to TRBJ1-1; D perhaps matches TRBD1 (6 bases). The CDR3 spans 14 residues. The germline CDR1 and CDR2 sequences are SGHRS and YFSETQ. V shed 4 bases and J shed 5 bases, with 15 bases lying between them. The CDR3 spells CASSQTAGATEAFF. CDR3 nucleotide sequence: TGCGCCAGCAGCCAAACAGCGGGGGCGACTGAAGCTTTCTTT.

The chain carries TRBV15 and TRBJ2-7, with no clear D. V was trimmed by 5 bases and J by 0 bases, leaving 11 bases between them. This CDR3 contains 14 residues. The germline V gene has CDR1 LNHNV and CDR2 YYDKDF (reference sequence). The CDR3 loop reads CATSDLSSSYEQYF. CDR3 nucleotide sequence: TGTGCCACCAGCGATTTGTCCAGCTCCTACGAGCAGTACTTC. The full variable domain, its missing parts supplied by reference TRBV15 and TRBJ2-7, is DAMVIQNPRYQVTQFGKPVTLSCSQTLNHNVMYWYQQKSSQAPKLLFHYYDKDFNNEADTPDNFQSRRPNTSFCFLDIRSPGLGDTAMYLCATSDLSSSYEQYFGPGTRLTVT.